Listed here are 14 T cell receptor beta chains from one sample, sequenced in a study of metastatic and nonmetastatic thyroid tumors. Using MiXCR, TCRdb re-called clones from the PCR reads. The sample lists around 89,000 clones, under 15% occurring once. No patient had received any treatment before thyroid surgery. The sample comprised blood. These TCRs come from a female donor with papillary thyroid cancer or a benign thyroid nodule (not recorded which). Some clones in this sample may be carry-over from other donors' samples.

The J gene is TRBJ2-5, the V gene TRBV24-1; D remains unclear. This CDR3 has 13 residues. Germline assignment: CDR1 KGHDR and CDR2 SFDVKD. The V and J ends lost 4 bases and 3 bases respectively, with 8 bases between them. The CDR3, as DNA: TGTGCCACCAGTGACTTGGACGAAGAGACCCAGTACTTC. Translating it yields CATSDLDEETQYF.

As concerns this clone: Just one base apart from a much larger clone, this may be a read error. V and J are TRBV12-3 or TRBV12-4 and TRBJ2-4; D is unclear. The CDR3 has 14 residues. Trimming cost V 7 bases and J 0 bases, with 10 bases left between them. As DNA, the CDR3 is TGTGCCAGCACCCCTCGCTCAGCCAAAAACATTCAGTACTTC. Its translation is CASTPRSAKNIQYF.

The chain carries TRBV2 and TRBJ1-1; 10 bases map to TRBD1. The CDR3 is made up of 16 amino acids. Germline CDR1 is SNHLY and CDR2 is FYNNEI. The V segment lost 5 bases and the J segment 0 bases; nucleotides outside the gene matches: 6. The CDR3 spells CASSPRDRGVNTEAFF. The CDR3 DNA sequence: TGTGCCAGCAGTCCACGGGACAGGGGAGTGAACACTGAAGCTTTCTTT.

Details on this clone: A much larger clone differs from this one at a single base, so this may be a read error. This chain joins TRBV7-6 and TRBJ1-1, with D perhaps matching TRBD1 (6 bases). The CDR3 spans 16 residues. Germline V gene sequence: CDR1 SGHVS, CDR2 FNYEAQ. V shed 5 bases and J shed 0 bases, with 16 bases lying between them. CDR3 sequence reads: CASSRGTWGLNTEAFF. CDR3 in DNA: TGTGCCAGCAGCCGTGGGACATGGGGCCTGAACACTGAAGCTTTCTTT. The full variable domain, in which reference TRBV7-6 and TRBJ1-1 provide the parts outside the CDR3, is GAGVSQSPRYKVTKRGQDVALRCDPISGHVSLYWYRQALGQGPEFLTYFNYEAQQDKSGLPNDRFSAERPEGSISTLTIQRTEQRDSAMYRCASSRGTWGLNTEAFFGQGTRLTVV.

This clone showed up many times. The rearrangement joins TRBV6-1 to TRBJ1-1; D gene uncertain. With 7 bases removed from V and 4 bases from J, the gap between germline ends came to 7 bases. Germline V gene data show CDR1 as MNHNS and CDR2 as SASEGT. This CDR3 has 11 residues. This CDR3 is CASKSITEAFF. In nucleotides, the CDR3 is TGTGCCAGCAAGTCGATCACTGAAGCTTTCTTT.

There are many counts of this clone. This CDR3 is CASSSGPGVDGYTF. DNA of the CDR3: TGCGCCAGCAGCTCCGGGCCAGGGGTGGATGGCTACACCTTC. The V gene is TRBV5-1, the J gene TRBJ1-2; the D gene is possibly TRBD1 (6 bases). The germline CDR1 and CDR2 sequences are SGHRS and YFSETQ. Trimming pared 3 bases from V and 6 bases from J, leaving 15 bases between. CDR3 length: 14 residues.

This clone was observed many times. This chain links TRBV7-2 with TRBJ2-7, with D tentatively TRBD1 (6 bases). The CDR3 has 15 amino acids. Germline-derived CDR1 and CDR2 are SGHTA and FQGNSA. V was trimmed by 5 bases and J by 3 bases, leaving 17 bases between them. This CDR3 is CASSQLDRPDYEQYF. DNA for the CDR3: TGTGCCAGCAGCCAACTAGACAGGCCCGACTACGAGCAGTACTTC.

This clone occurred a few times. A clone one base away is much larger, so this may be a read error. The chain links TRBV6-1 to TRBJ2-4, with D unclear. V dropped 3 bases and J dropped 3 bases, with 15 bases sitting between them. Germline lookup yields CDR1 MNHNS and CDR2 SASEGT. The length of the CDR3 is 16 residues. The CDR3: CASSEDPFGYKNIQYF. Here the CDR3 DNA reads TGTGCCAGCAGTGAGGACCCATTTGGTTACAAAAACATTCAGTACTTC.

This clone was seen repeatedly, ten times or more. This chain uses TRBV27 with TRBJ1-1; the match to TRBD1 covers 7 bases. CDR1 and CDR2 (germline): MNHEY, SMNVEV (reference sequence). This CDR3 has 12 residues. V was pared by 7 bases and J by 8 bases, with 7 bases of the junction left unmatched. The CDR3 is CASNSRDREAFF. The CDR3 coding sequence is TGTGCCAGCAATTCCCGGGACAGAGAAGCTTTCTTT.

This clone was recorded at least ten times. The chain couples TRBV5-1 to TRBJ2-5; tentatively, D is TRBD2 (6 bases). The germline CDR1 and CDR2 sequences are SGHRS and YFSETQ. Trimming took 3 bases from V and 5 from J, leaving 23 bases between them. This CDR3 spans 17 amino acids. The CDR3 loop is CASSSMPGAPEGETQYF. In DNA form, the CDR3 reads TGCGCCAGCAGCTCGATGCCTGGGGCCCCGGAGGGGGAGACCCAGTACTTC.

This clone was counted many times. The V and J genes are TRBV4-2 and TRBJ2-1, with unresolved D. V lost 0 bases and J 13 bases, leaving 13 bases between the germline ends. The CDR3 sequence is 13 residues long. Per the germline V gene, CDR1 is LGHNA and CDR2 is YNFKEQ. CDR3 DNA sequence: TGTGCCAGCAGCCAAGAGCTCTCGAGCGATCAGTTCTTC. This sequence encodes CASSQELSSDQFF.

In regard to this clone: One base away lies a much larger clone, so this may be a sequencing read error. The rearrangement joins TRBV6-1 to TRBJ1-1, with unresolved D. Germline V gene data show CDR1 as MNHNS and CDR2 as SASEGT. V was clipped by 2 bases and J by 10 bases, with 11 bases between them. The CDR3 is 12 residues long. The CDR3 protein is CASSERLVAAFF. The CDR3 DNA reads TGTGCCAGCAGTGAAAGACTGGTGGCAGCTTTCTTT.

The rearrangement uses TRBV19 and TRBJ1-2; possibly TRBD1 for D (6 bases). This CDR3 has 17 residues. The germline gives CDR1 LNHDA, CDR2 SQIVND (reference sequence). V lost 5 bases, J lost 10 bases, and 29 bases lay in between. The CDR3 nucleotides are TGTGCCAGTAGTCCCCACGGTACGGGGGGCCTGAGCTATTTCTACACCTTC. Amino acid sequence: CASSPHGTGGLSYFYTF.

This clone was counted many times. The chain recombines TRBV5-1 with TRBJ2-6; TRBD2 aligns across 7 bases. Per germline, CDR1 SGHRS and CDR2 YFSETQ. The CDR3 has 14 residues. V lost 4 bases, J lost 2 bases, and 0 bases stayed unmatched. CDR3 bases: TGCGCCAGCAGCCGGGGGGCTGGGGCCAACGTCCTGACTTTC. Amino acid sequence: CASSRGAGANVLTF.